Sequencing of this T cell receptor (beta chain) was carried out in a study of identical twins. TCRdb itself ran the 5' RACE reads through MiXCR, one entry per CDR3 protein. The sample holds approximately 240,000 distinct CDR3 sequences; around 15% are singletons and the top ten take around 8.9%. Findings and limits, study-wide: Beta out-of-frame sequences displayed a weaker excess of sharing between twins. Models underestimated TCR alpha sharing (out-of-frame) in monozygotic twins.

CDR1 is KGHSH, CDR2 LQKENI, per germline. V dropped 3 bases and J dropped 6 bases, with 12 bases sitting between them. The CDR3 is 15 residues long. This clonotype has a handful of counts. Its cognate antigen is unknown. This rearrangement joins TRBV18 to TRBJ1-6; D not certain. Input material: memory (CD45RO+) T cells sorted from blood. The sequence derives from a woman aged 18-35 years in good health. The CDR3 is CASSPSGSTNSPLHF. The CDR3 coding sequence is TGTGCCAGCTCACCGTCAGGCTCGACTAATTCACCCCTCCACTTT.